These 14 T cell receptor beta chains came from one sample sequenced in a study of identical twins. TCRdb passed the 5' RACE reads through MiXCR, listing each CDR3 protein once. The sample yields about 260,000 distinct CDR3 sequences, roughly 7% seen once. This sample was also put to use in a study of yellow fever vaccine responses in identical twins.

Input material: memory (CD45RO+) T cells sorted from blood. These receptors came from a woman aged 18-29 years in good health.

This clonotype was detected only a few times. In DNA form, the CDR3 reads TGTGCCAGCAGTTACTCTACGGATGTGGGGACCCAGTACTTC. It translates to CASSYSTDVGTQYF. The chain is built from TRBV6-5 and TRBJ2-5; D gene unclear. CDR3 size: 14 residues. CDR1 and CDR2 from the germline V gene are MNHEY and SVGAGI. V was cut by 0 bases and J by 7 bases, with 12 bases left in between.

The V call is TRBV7-8, the J call TRBJ2-7; D is perhaps TRBD2 (5 bases). Germline lookup yields CDR1 SGHVS and CDR2 FQNEAQ. Trimming stripped 2 bases from V and 1 base from J, with 9 bases between. The CDR3 loop spans 14 amino acids. The CDR3 spells CASSLMSGSYEQYV. Here the CDR3 DNA reads TGTGCCAGCAGCTTAATGTCGGGATCCTACGAGCAGTACGTC.

The chain is built from TRBV29-1 and TRBJ2-4; 7 nucleotides align to TRBD1. Germline V CDR1 and CDR2: SQVTM, ANQGSEA. The trim removed 5 bases at V and 0 bases at J, leaving 10 bases unmatched. This CDR3 contains 16 residues. The CDR3 nucleotides read TGCAGCGTTACCGGGACAGTTGAGCTAGCCAAAAACATTCAGTACTTC. Translating gives CSVTGTVELAKNIQYF.

The sample holds many counts of this clonotype. The chain links TRBV6-5 to TRBJ1-1, with D tentatively TRBD1 (6 bases). The CDR3 runs 14 residues. The germline V gene encodes CDR1 MNHEY and CDR2 SVGAGI. The V and J ends lost 2 bases and 6 bases respectively, with 13 bases between them. CDR3 region: CASSYKLGGAEAFF. The DNA of the CDR3 is TGTGCCAGCAGTTACAAGTTAGGGGGGGCTGAAGCTTTCTTT.

The V gene is TRBV15, the J gene TRBJ2-3; a possible D gene is TRBD2 (5 bases). Per the germline V gene, CDR1 is LNHNV and CDR2 is YYDKDF (reference sequence). V was trimmed by 0 bases and J by 0 bases, leaving 13 bases between them. This CDR3 comprises 17 residues. The CDR3 sequence is CATSRDLAGLSTDTQYF. The CDR3 DNA is TGTGCCACCAGCAGAGATCTGGCAGGACTTAGCACAGATACGCAGTATTTT. Filled out from reference TRBV15 and TRBJ2-3, the complete variable domain reads DAMVIQNPRYQVTQFGKPVTLSCSQTLNHNVMYWYQQKSSQAPKLLFHYYDKDFNNEADTPDNFQSRRPNTSFCFLDIRSPGLGDTAMYLCATSRDLAGLSTDTQYFGPGTRLTVL.

The sample holds many counts of this clonotype. The chain employs TRBV2 and TRBJ1-2; tentative D call: TRBD1 (5 bases). The germline gives CDR1 SNHLY, CDR2 FYNNEI. The CDR3 sequence is 15 residues long. The V end lost 2 bases, the J end lost 3 bases, and 13 bases lay between the germline ends. CDR3 DNA: TGTGCCAGCAGTGAAAGAAGGGGAAGTGACTATGGCTACACCTTC. It yields the protein CASSERRGSDYGYTF.

This clonotype came up many times. V usage is TRBV12-3 or TRBV12-4 and J usage is TRBJ2-3; no clear D gene. The CDR3 totals 15 residues. V lost 7 bases and J lost 0, with 14 bases in between. The CDR3 DNA sequence: TGTGCCAGCAAACCCGGATACTCTAGCACAGATACGCAGTATTTT. Its protein product is CASKPGYSSTDTQYF.

The J gene is TRBJ2-1, the V gene TRBV4-1, with 7 nucleotides matching TRBD2. V lost 3 bases and J lost 3; bases outside the gene matches: 8. The CDR3 sequence is 16 residues long. Germline lookup yields CDR1 MGHRA and CDR2 YSYEKL. CDR3 in DNA: TGCGCCAGCAGCCAGACCCTAGGACTAGACTACAATGAGCAGTTCTTC. Translation: CASSQTLGLDYNEQFF.

The chain uses TRBV18 and TRBJ1-1; 7 nucleotides match TRBD1. CDR1 and CDR2 from the germline V gene are KGHSH and LQKENI. Trimming took 3 bases from V and 4 from J; bases not matched to a gene: 14. This CDR3 is 17 amino acids long. The CDR3 region has the DNA TGTGCCAGCTCACCCGTCGGGGTCGCAGGGGGGGCCACTGAAGCTTTCTTT. The encoded protein is CASSPVGVAGGATEAFF.

This clonotype was recorded a few times. The V and J genes are TRBV11-1 and TRBJ1-2; a weak D match, TRBD1 (5 bases). Germline assignment: CDR1 SGHAT and CDR2 FQDESV (reference sequence). This CDR3 has 13 residues. The V end lost 5 bases, the J end lost 4 bases, and 11 bases lay between the germline ends. The CDR3 region is CASSIDRVYGYTF. CDR3 DNA sequence: TGTGCCAGCAGCATCGACAGAGTCTATGGCTACACCTTC.

This clonotype was recorded many times. This chain uses TRBV6-2 or TRBV6-3 with TRBJ2-5, with 8 bases fitting TRBD2. This CDR3 has 16 residues. The V gene end was trimmed by 3 bases and the J gene end by 2 bases; junction bases not matched to a gene: 8. Germline lookup yields CDR1 MNHEY and CDR2 SVGEGT. As DNA, the CDR3 is TGTGCCAGCAGTTATTTAGCGGGACAACTACAAGAGACCCAGTACTTC. Translation: CASSYLAGQLQETQYF.

This clonotype has only a few counts. CDR3 region: CASSLVGLAGVYDEQFF. CDR3 in DNA: TGTGCCAGCAGCTTAGTGGGGCTAGCGGGAGTTTACGATGAGCAGTTCTTC. The V gene is TRBV13, the J gene TRBJ2-1; TRBD2 aligns across 10 bases. The germline V gene has CDR1 PRHDT and CDR2 FYEKMQ (reference sequence). The CDR3 extends over 17 amino acids. V was pared by 1 base and J by 8 bases, with 11 bases of the junction left unmatched.

The chain is built from TRBV7-9 and TRBJ2-5, with TRBD2 matching 7 bases. With V trimmed by 5 bases and J by 4 bases, 10 bases remained unmatched. CDR1 is SEHNR and CDR2 is FQNEAQ in the germline V gene (reference sequence). This CDR3 is built from 15 residues. CDR3 amino acids: CASSPDGLVVETQYF. In nucleotides, the CDR3 is TGTGCCAGCAGCCCCGATGGACTAGTGGTAGAGACCCAGTACTTC.

Ten or more counts support this clonotype. V and J are TRBV7-9 and TRBJ2-3; D call uncertain. Germline-derived CDR1 and CDR2 are SEHNR and FQNEAQ (reference sequence). V shed 5 bases and J shed 5 bases, with 14 bases lying between them. The CDR3 totals 14 residues. The CDR3 here is CASSPQWAVDTQYF. CDR3 DNA sequence: TGTGCCAGCAGCCCACAGTGGGCCGTAGATACGCAGTATTTT.